This passage covers 4 T cell receptor beta chains from one sample sequenced in a study of blood T cell repertoires in COVID-19. The data were produced by immunoSEQ multiplex PCR, yet TCRdb's version contains in-frame clones alone and is incomplete. This sample has about 110,000 clones, with 75% to 85% found just once. Sequencing input: peripheral blood. These receptors all stem from a woman in her sixties or seventies with acute or convalescent COVID-19.

This rearrangement joins TRBV11-3 to TRBJ2-2, with TRBD1 matching over 8 bases. Germline CDR1 reads SGHNT; CDR2 reads YENEEA. V lost 3 bases, J lost 6 bases, and 6 bases stayed unmatched. The CDR3 sequence is 15 residues long. The CDR3 DNA follows: TGTGCCAGCAGCTTGGTCCCGGGACAGGCCGGGGAGCTGTTTTTT. This translates into CASSLVPGQAGELFF.

The V call is TRBV18, the J call TRBJ1-5; no clear D. In germline, CDR1 is KGHSH, CDR2 LQKENI. V was pared by 1 base and J by 3 bases, with 16 bases between. The CDR3 extends over 17 amino acids. The CDR3 spells CASSPRVLQDFNQPQHF. For the CDR3, the DNA is TGTGCCAGCTCACCACGGGTGTTGCAGGACTTCAATCAGCCCCAGCATTTT.

This chain links TRBV2 with TRBJ2-2; maybe TRBD1 (6 bases). The CDR3 has 15 residues. The germline CDR1 and CDR2 sequences are SNHLY and FYNNEI. Trimming removed 10 bases from V and 6 bases from J, with 21 bases in between. The CDR3 protein is CATGPFVQGAGELFF. The CDR3 DNA follows: TGTGCCACCGGACCGTTTGTACAGGGCGCCGGGGAGCTGTTTTTT.

The rearrangement uses TRBV6-5 and TRBJ1-1; D may be TRBD1 (6 bases). From germline, CDR1 is MNHEY and CDR2 SVGAGI. Trimming removed 1 base from V and 8 bases from J, with 20 bases in between. This CDR3 comprises 16 residues. The CDR3 DNA reads as TGTGCCAGCAGTTACTTCCGGGGGGGGCCGTGGAAGGAAGCTTTCTTT. Translated, it gives CASSYFRGGPWKEAFF.